A single sample is the source of the 21 T cell receptor beta chains below, sequenced in a study of T cell repertoires in ileal Crohn's disease. Sequenced by immunoSEQ multiplex PCR; TCRdb stores in-frame clones only, minus some. The data contain roughly 15,000 clones, around 66% of them singletons. The sequenced material came from ileal tissue. These receptors were collected from an adult with Crohn's disease.

The V gene is TRBV11-2, the J gene TRBJ1-5; 7 bases align to TRBD1. CDR1 is SGHAT, CDR2 FQNNGV, per germline. The CDR3 runs 13 residues. Losses at the gene ends were 5 bases for V and 4 bases for J; bases not matched to a gene: 2. The CDR3 region is CASSRDRNQPQHF. In DNA, the CDR3 is TGTGCCAGCAGCAGGGACAGAAATCAGCCCCAGCATTTT.

This clone has a handful of counts. V is TRBV5-1 and J is TRBJ2-3; D might be TRBD1 (6 bases). The V and J ends lost 3 bases and 7 bases respectively, with 18 bases between them. The CDR3 contains 15 residues. Germline loops: CDR1 SGHRS, CDR2 YFSETQ. CDR3 region: CASSSGLQGTNTQYF. In nucleotides, the CDR3 is TGCGCCAGCAGCTCGGGCCTACAGGGTACAAATACGCAGTATTTT.

With regard to this clone: The junction does not match germline at one end; this may be a read error. The DNA for the CDR3 is TGTGCTAGCAGCTTATCCCTCCGGCCTAGCGGCCAAGAGACCCAGTACTTC. It yields the protein CASSLSLRPSGQETQYF. This rearrangement joins TRBV7-7 to TRBJ2-5; 7 bases line up with TRBD2. This CDR3 is built from 17 residues. Germline V CDR1 and CDR2: SSHAT, FNYEAQ (reference sequence).

The chain carries TRBV9 and TRBJ2-1; 7 nucleotides match TRBD2. Looked up from germline, CDR1 is SGDLS and CDR2 is YYNGEE. V gave up 1 base and J gave up 2 bases; unmatched junction bases: 3. The CDR3 loop spans 15 amino acids. The CDR3 region has the DNA TGTGCCAGCAGCGTATATGCGGGGGCCTACAATGAGCAGTTCTTC. This sequence encodes CASSVYAGAYNEQFF.

This clone was counted a single time. The chain employs TRBV6-1 and TRBJ1-2, with 7 positions matching TRBD1. There are 13 residues in the CDR3. The V gene's germline CDR1 is MNHNS and CDR2 SASEGT. The ends lost 6 bases at V and 6 bases at J; junction bases unmatched: 7. CDR3: CASRRQGMDGYTF. CDR3 sequence (DNA): TGTGCCAGCAGGAGACAGGGAATGGATGGCTACACCTTC.

This chain uses TRBV27 with TRBJ2-7; 8 bases match TRBD1. The CDR3 has 14 residues. Per germline, CDR1 MNHEY and CDR2 SMNVEV (reference sequence). Trimming took 4 bases from V and 0 from J; bases not matched to a gene: 2. The CDR3: CASSSTGASYEQYF. CDR3 DNA sequence: TGTGCCAGCAGTTCGACAGGGGCCTCCTACGAGCAGTACTTC.

V and J are TRBV18 and TRBJ2-1, with D possibly matching TRBD1 (6 bases). V was cut by 3 bases and J by 2 bases, with 14 bases left in between. Germline assignment: CDR1 KGHSH and CDR2 LQKENI. The CDR3 totals 16 residues. DNA of the CDR3: TGTGCCAGCTCACCGACAAGACAGGATCCCTACAATGAGCAGTTCTTC. Protein sequence: CASSPTRQDPYNEQFF.

V is TRBV18 and J is TRBJ2-1; 9 positions match TRBD1. Trimming at V came to 3 bases and at J to 5 bases, leaving 11 bases not matched to a gene. CDR3 size: 17 residues. Germline V gene data show CDR1 as KGHSH and CDR2 as LQKENI. DNA for the CDR3: TGTGCCAGCTCACCTATCCAATCCGGACAGGGGCACAATGAGCAGTTCTTC. Protein product: CASSPIQSGQGHNEQFF. The full variable domain, in which reference TRBV18 and TRBJ2-1 provide the parts outside the CDR3, is NAGVMQNPRHLVRRRGQEARLRCSPMKGHSHVYWYRQLPEEGLKFMVYLQKENIIDESGMPKERFSAEFPKEGPSILRIQQVVRGDSAAYFCASSPIQSGQGHNEQFFGPGTRLTVL.

The V call is TRBV27, the J call TRBJ1-2, with D possibly TRBD1 on 6 matching bases. In germline, CDR1 is MNHEY, CDR2 SMNVEV (reference sequence). Trimming removed 5 bases from V and 4 bases from J, with 14 bases in between. There are 14 residues in the CDR3. DNA of the CDR3: TGTGCCAGCAGTCCCACCACAGGGACCTATGGCTACACCTTC. It codes for CASSPTTGTYGYTF.

This clone was seen only a few times. The genes are TRBV5-6 and TRBJ2-7, with D possibly matching TRBD1 (6 bases). This CDR3 is built from 15 residues. CDR1 SGHDT and CDR2 YYEEEE come from the germline V gene. With 0 bases removed from V and 6 bases from J, the gap between germline ends came to 16 bases. CDR3 bases: TGTGCCAGCAGCTTGGCCGGGACATTATCTTCCGAGCAGTACTTC. Translated: CASSLAGTLSSEQYF. Full variable domain (rest looked up from reference TRBV5-6 and TRBJ2-7): DAGVTQSPTHLIKTRGQQVTLRCSPKSGHDTVSWYQQALGQGPQFIFQYYEEEERQRGNFPDRFSGHQFPNYSSELNVNALLLGDSALYLCASSLAGTLSSEQYFGPGTRLTVT.

The V gene is TRBV11-2, the J gene TRBJ1-4; D is perhaps TRBD1 (5 bases). CDR1 is SGHAT and CDR2 is FQNNGV in the germline V gene. V was shortened by 5 bases and J by 11 bases, with 12 bases between the two germline ends. CDR3 length: 12 amino acids. The DNA of the CDR3 is TGTGCCAGCAGCACCAGGGAGGGGAAACTGTTTTTT. Its protein is CASSTREGKLFF.

Written as DNA, the CDR3 is TGTGCCAGCGGGCGGGGTCGGGTCGATGAAAAACTGTTTTTT. It specifies CASGRGRVDEKLFF. V usage is TRBV6-4 and J usage is TRBJ1-4, with D unresolved. The CDR3 consists of 14 residues. Trimming took 8 bases from V and 6 from J, leaving 16 bases between them. Per the germline V gene, CDR1 is MRHNA and CDR2 is SNTAGT.

The chain employs TRBV10-3 and TRBJ2-3; D is undetermined. This CDR3 has 13 residues. Per germline, CDR1 ENHRY and CDR2 SYGVKD. The V end lost 2 bases, the J end lost 1 base, and 4 bases lay between the germline ends. The DNA for the CDR3 is TGTGCCATCAGTGAGGGGCGCACAGATACGCAGTATTTT. The encoded protein is CAISEGRTDTQYF.

This clone is a singleton in its sample. This chain connects TRBV10-2 to TRBJ1-2; 9 positions agree with TRBD1. The CDR3 is made up of 13 amino acids. V gave up 6 bases and J gave up 6 bases; unmatched junction bases: 5. CDR1 and CDR2 from the germline V gene are WSHSY and SAAADI. As DNA, the CDR3 is TGCGCCAGCAGCAGGGACAGGGAGCATGGCTACACCTTC. Protein sequence: CASSRDREHGYTF.

The V call is TRBV28, the J call TRBJ1-1; 9 positions agree with TRBD1. The CDR3 runs 13 residues. V trimming: 8 bases; J trimming: 8 bases; junction bases outside the gene matches: 9. Germline assignment: CDR1 MDHEN and CDR2 SYDVKM. DNA of the CDR3: TGTGCCAGCCTACAGGGGGCTCGTCCCGAAGCTTTCTTT. This sequence encodes CASLQGARPEAFF.

The V and J genes are TRBV30 and TRBJ1-2; D unclear. Trimming removed 2 bases at V and 2 bases at J, with 6 bases between. CDR3 size: 12 residues. In germline, CDR1 is GTSNPN, CDR2 SVGIG (reference sequence). CDR3: CAWSSANYGYTF. CDR3 nucleotide sequence: TGTGCCTGGAGTTCCGCGAACTATGGCTACACCTTC.

A note on this clone: Other DNA sequences of this sample code for an identical CDR3. The CDR3 sequence: CASSGDTSYEQYF. DNA of the CDR3: TGTGCCAGCAGTGGGGACACTTCCTACGAGCAGTACTTC. The rearrangement links TRBV2 to TRBJ2-7; a possible D gene is TRBD1 (6 bases). The CDR3 is made up of 13 amino acids. Germline V gene sequence: CDR1 SNHLY, CDR2 FYNNEI. The V end was cut by 4 bases, the J end by 1 base, with 8 bases between.

V is TRBV6-6 and J is TRBJ2-3; D is ambiguous. V shed 10 bases and J shed 1 base, with 9 bases lying between them. Germline lookup yields CDR1 MNHNY and CDR2 SVGAGI (reference sequence). The CDR3 consists of 12 residues. The chain's CDR3 is CATTTGTDTQYF. The CDR3 nucleotides are TGTGCCACCACCACAGGCACAGATACGCAGTATTTT.

CDR3 bases: TGCGCCAGCAGCCAAGTCCCCCCGAGCTCCTACAATGAGCAGTTCTTC. Protein sequence: CASSQVPPSSYNEQFF. The rearrangement joins TRBV4-1 to TRBJ2-1; D is undetermined. Germline loops: CDR1 MGHRA, CDR2 YSYEKL. The CDR3 contains 16 residues. The V and J ends lost 1 base and 0 bases respectively, with 10 bases between them.

The chain couples TRBV5-5 to TRBJ1-2, with no clear D. Germline V lookup: CDR1 SGHKS, CDR2 YYEKEE (reference sequence). V lost 0 bases to trimming and J lost 4 bases, with 10 bases between them. The CDR3 extends over 14 amino acids. The CDR3 here is CASSLVSGIYGYTF. The CDR3 coding sequence is TGTGCCAGCAGCTTGGTTTCGGGGATCTATGGCTACACCTTC.

The gene calls are TRBV4-2 and TRBJ2-2; 8 nucleotides align to TRBD2. Trimming removed 2 bases from V and 0 bases from J; junction bases left unmatched: 5. This CDR3 has 17 amino acids. The germline V gene encodes CDR1 LGHNA and CDR2 YNFKEQ. For the CDR3, the DNA is TGTGCCAGCAGCCAACTGTCGGGACTAGCGAACACCGGGGAGCTGTTTTTT. This codes for CASSQLSGLANTGELFF.